The table lists the clone carrying this T cell receptor beta chain with a count of one. The sample is drawn from a study of OX40 agonist ivuxolimab in advanced cancers. Study at large: The patients got ivuxolimab, which is an agonistic anti-OX40 (CD134) antibody. Three partial responders included one hepatocellular carcinoma patient and two cutaneous melanoma patients.

This CDR3 spans 17 amino acids. Looked up from germline, CDR1 is LNHDA and CDR2 is SQIVND (reference sequence). J was trimmed by 0 bases and V by 0 bases; bases with no gene match: 5. The method was immunoSEQ multiplex PCR; TCRdb's version includes in-frame clones alone and lacks a portion of them. The sample has about 79,000 clones; 80% to 95% are singletons. The V and J genes are TRBV19 and TRBJ1-5; 7 bases match TRBD1. The starting material was CD4+ or CD8+ T cells sorted from blood, obtained in a trial of the OX40 agonist ivuxolimab. This receptor was identified in an adult with an advanced solid tumor such as melanoma, head and neck, liver or kidney cancer. CDR3: CASSIDRTGYSNQPQHF. Here the CDR3 DNA reads TGTGCCAGTAGTATAGATAGGACAGGCTATAGCAATCAGCCCCAGCATTTT.